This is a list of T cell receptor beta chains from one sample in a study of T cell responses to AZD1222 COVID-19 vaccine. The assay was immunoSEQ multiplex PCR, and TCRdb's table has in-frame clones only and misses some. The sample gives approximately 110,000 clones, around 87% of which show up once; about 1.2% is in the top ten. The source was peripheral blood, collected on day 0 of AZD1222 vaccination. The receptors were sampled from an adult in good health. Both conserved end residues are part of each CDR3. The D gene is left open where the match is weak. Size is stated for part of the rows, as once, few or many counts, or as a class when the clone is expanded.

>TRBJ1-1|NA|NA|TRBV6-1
TGTGCCAGCCTCCCCTCACTTTGGAACACTGAAGCTTTCTTT
CASLPSLWNTEAFF
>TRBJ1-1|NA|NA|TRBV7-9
TGTGCCAGCAGCCTTCGTTCTCTGGACACGAACACTGAAGCTTTCTTT
CASSLRSLDTNTEAFF
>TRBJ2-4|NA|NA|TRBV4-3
TGCGCCAGCAGCCAAGTTGGGGGCAAGAGGGAAAACATTCAGTACTTC
CASSQVGGKRENIQYF
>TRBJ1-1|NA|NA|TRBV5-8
TGTGCCAGCAGCCTACCCCTTACAGTTACGAACACTGAAGCTTTCTTT
CASSLPLTVTNTEAFF
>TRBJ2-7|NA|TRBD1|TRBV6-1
TGTGCCAGCAGTGTCCTCCCGGGACAGTCTTCCTACGAGCAGTACTTC
CASSVLPGQSSYEQYF
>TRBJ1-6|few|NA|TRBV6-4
TGTGCCAGCAGGAAAAGACAGGCCGAGTCACCCCTCCACTTT
CASRKRQAESPLHF
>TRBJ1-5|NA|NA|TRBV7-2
TGTGCCAGCAGTTGGACGGTAAATCAGCCCCAGCATTTT
CASSWTVNQPQHF
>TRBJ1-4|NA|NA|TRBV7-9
TGTGCCAGCAGCTTAAGGCCCTCTGGTAATGAAAAACTGTTTTTT
CASSLRPSGNEKLFF
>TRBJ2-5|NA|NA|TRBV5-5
TGTGCCAGCAGCCCGGGGGATCAAGAGACCCAGTACTTC
CASSPGDQETQYF
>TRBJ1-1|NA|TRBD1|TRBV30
TGTGCCTCCTCCGGGACAGCGAACACTGAAGCTTTCTTT
CASSGTANTEAFF
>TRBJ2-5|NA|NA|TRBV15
TGTGCCACCAGCAATCAGGTACAAGAGACCCAGTACTTC
CATSNQVQETQYF
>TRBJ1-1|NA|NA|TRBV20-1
TGCAGTGCTAGTGGTGGGACATTTTACACTGAAGCTTTCTTT
CSASGGTFYTEAFF
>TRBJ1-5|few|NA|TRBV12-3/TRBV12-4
TGTGCCAGCAGTAAGGGACATCAGCCCCAGCATTTT
CASSKGHQPQHF
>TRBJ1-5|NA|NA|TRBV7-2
TGTGCCAGCAGCTTATTGGCAGATAATCAGCCCCAGCATTTT
CASSLLADNQPQHF
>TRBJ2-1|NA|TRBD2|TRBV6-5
TGTGCCAGCGGCAGACTAGCGGGGGGGCACAATGAGCAGTTCTTC
CASGRLAGGHNEQFF
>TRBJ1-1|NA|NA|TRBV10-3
TGTGCCATCAGTGAGGAAGCAGGGAAGGCTCGCACTGAAGCTTTCTTT
CAISEEAGKARTEAFF
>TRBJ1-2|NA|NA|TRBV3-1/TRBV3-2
TGTGCCAGCAGCCAAGATCTGGCAGGCAATGGCTACACCTTC
CASSQDLAGNGYTF
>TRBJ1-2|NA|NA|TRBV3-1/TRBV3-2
TGTGCCAGCAGCCCCTACGACGGAAGCTATGGCTACACCTTC
CASSPYDGSYGYTF
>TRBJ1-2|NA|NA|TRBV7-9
TGTGCCAGCACCCCCCCCGGGCAGGGTAACTATGGCTACACCTTC
CASTPPGQGNYGYTF
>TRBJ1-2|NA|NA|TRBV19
TGTGCCAGTCTGACAGACGGCTATGGCTACACCTTC
CASLTDGYGYTF
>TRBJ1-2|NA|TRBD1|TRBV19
TGTGCCAGTACCCCCCCACAGGGGAGGTATGGCTACACCTTC
CASTPPQGRYGYTF
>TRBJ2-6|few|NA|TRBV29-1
TGCAGCGTTGCCGGTGGGGCCAACGTCCTGACTTTC
CSVAGGANVLTF
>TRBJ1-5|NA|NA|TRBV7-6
TGTGCCAGCAGCTTAGCCGGGGGCGGGAATCAGCCCCAGCATTTT
CASSLAGGGNQPQHF
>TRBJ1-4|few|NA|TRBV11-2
TGTGCCAGCAGTAGTACGGGGGCAGTTAATGAAAAACTGTTTTTT
CASSSTGAVNEKLFF
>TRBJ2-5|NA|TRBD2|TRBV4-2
TGTGCCAGCAGCCGTACGGGACTAGCGGTACAAGAGACCCAGTACTTC
CASSRTGLAVQETQYF
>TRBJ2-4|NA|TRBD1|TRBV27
TGTGCCAGCAGTTACAGGGGGGACAAAAACATTCAGTACTTC
CASSYRGDKNIQYF
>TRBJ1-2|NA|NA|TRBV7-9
TGTGCCAGCAGCCTTTTAGAAGGGCGGGGGTATGGCTACACCTTC
CASSLLEGRGYGYTF
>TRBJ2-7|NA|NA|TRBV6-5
TGTGCCAGCAGTTATGACTTAGGGGGAACCTACGAGCAGTACTTC
CASSYDLGGTYEQYF
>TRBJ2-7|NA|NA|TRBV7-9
TGTGCCAGCAGCCCAGGGGGGTCCCTTTCCTACGAGCAGTACTTC
CASSPGGSLSYEQYF
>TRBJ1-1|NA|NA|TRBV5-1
TGCGCCAGCAGCATCACCGGGACACTGAACACTGAAGCTTTCTTT
CASSITGTLNTEAFF
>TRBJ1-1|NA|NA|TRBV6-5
TGTGCCAGCGGCTTCGGCACTGAAGCTTTCTTT
CASGFGTEAFF
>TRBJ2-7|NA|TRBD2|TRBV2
TGTGCCAACGAACTAGCGGGGAGCTACGAGCAGTACTTC
CANELAGSYEQYF
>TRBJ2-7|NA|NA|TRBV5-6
TGTGCCAGCAGCTTCCCCGTCGGTTACGAGCAGTACTTC
CASSFPVGYEQYF
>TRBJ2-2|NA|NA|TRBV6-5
TGTGCCAGCTCTCACGGGGGGAACACCGGGGAGCTGTTTTTT
CASSHGGNTGELFF
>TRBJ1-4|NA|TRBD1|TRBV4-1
TGCGCCAGCAGTCCCCGGGACAGGGGGATACCTAATGAAAAACTGTTTTTT
CASSPRDRGIPNEKLFF
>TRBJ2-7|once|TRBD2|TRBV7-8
TGTGCCAGCAGCTTAGCCCAGGGCGCGGGGGCCTACGAGCAGTACTTC
CASSLAQGAGAYEQYF
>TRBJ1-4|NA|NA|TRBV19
TGTGCCAGTAGTATACGGATCCGCCAGGGACAATTCGCAACTAATGAAAAACTGTTTTTT
CASSIRIRQGQFATNEKLFF
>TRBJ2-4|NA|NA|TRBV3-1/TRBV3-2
TGTGCCAGCAGCCAATCGGATCTGCGGGCCAAAAACATTCAGTACTTC
CASSQSDLRAKNIQYF
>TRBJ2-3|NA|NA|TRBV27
TGTGCCAGCGTGGGGCGGAAGGCCACAGATACGCAGTATTTT
CASVGRKATDTQYF
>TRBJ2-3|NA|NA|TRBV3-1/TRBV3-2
TGTGCCAGCAGCCAAACAACAGATACGCAGTATTTT
CASSQTTDTQYF
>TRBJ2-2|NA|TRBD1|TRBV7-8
TGTGCCAGCAGCTTAACCCGACAGGGTCGAAAAGGGGAGCTGTTTTTT
CASSLTRQGRKGELFF